Presented here are 30 T cell receptor beta chains from one specimen sequenced in a study of regulatory dendritic cells for organ transplantation. Assay: immunoSEQ multiplex PCR; the TCRdb copy retains only in-frame clones and omits some. The sample yields almost 35,000 clones, roughly 91% seen once. The source material was naive CD4+ T cells from blood. Subset: CD45RA+ naive T cells. The receptors here all came from a human donor in good health.

The chain carries TRBV10-3 and TRBJ1-2; TRBD1 aligns across 9 bases. In germline, CDR1 is ENHRY, CDR2 SYGVKD. This CDR3 has 18 residues. After removal of 4 bases from V and 0 bases from J, the junction contained 12 bases not matched to a gene. CDR3 residues: CAISGNVGQGIANYGYTF. The CDR3, as DNA: TGTGCCATCAGTGGAAATGTGGGACAGGGAATAGCTAACTATGGCTACACCTTC.

The rearrangement links TRBV16 to TRBJ1-4; a possible D gene is TRBD1 (5 bases). The CDR3 extends over 15 amino acids. Germline V lookup: CDR1 KGHSY, CDR2 FQNENV. Trimming pared 0 bases from V and 8 bases from J, leaving 13 bases between. CDR3 in DNA: TGTGCCAGCAGCCAATCCCCCGGGGCTGGGGAAAAACTGTTTTTT. Its translation is CASSQSPGAGEKLFF.

This sequence joins TRBV6-5 and TRBJ2-2; 8 bases are shared with TRBD2. Germline V lookup: CDR1 MNHEY, CDR2 SVGAGI. CDR3 length: 15 amino acids. J was trimmed by 5 bases and V by 10 bases; bases with no gene match: 12. DNA of the CDR3: TGTGCCACCATGTGGCGGGGGGTCAGTACCGGGGAGCTGTTTTTT. Translating it yields CATMWRGVSTGELFF.

This chain links TRBV19 with TRBJ2-7; D is undetermined. V lost 4 bases and J 0 bases, leaving 19 bases between the germline ends. Germline V gives CDR1 LNHDA, CDR2 SQIVND (reference sequence). This CDR3 is built from 17 residues. CDR3 nucleotides: TGTGCCAGTAGTACCCGGTTGGCTGCCCCGAGCTCCTACGAGCAGTACTTC. Residues: CASSTRLAAPSSYEQYF.

The genes are TRBV2 and TRBJ2-2, with 7 bases lining up with TRBD2. Germline CDR1 SNHLY, CDR2 FYNNEI. The CDR3 has 15 residues. Losses at the gene ends were 2 bases for V and 4 bases for J; bases not matched to a gene: 4. The CDR3: CASSEPGGFTGELFF. CDR3 nucleotides: TGTGCCAGCAGTGAACCCGGGGGGTTCACCGGGGAGCTGTTTTTT.

In this sample, this clone turned up once. This chain connects TRBV7-2 to TRBJ1-3; TRBD1 is a possible D gene (6 bases). Germline values: CDR1 SGHTA, CDR2 FQGNSA. Trimming stripped 1 base from V and 7 bases from J, with 20 bases between. There are 17 residues in the CDR3. This CDR3 reads CASSLGAVGRGPNTIYF. CDR3 bases: TGTGCCAGCAGCTTAGGAGCTGTGGGCAGGGGCCCTAACACCATATATTTT.

This rearrangement joins TRBV28 to TRBJ2-6, with D possibly being TRBD2 (5 bases). This CDR3 comprises 15 residues. Germline V lookup: CDR1 MDHEN, CDR2 SYDVKM. V gave up 6 bases and J gave up 0 bases, with 9 bases separating them. The CDR3 protein is CASSSRGSGANVLTF. As DNA, the CDR3 is TGTGCCAGCAGCAGTCGGGGCTCTGGGGCCAACGTCCTGACTTTC. The whole variable domain, filled in from reference TRBV28 and TRBJ2-6, reads DVKVTQSSRYLVKRTGEKVFLECVQDMDHENMFWYRQDPGLGLRLIYFSYDVKMKEKGDIPEGYSVSREKKERFSLILESASTNQTSMYLCASSSRGSGANVLTFGAGSRLTVL.

The chain is built from TRBV28 and TRBJ2-7; TRBD2 agrees at 14 bases. Trimming took 6 bases from V and 4 from J; bases not matched to a gene: 8. Germline CDR1 reads MDHEN; CDR2 reads SYDVKM. CDR3 length: 16 amino acids. The CDR3 reads CASSSPGLAGGYEQYF. CDR3 nucleotide sequence: TGTGCCAGCAGCTCACCCGGACTAGCGGGAGGTTACGAGCAGTACTTC.

The chain couples TRBV6-6 to TRBJ2-1; TRBD2 agrees at 8 bases. The CDR3 covers 15 residues. J lost 8 bases, V lost 11 bases, and 17 bases had no gene match. Germline assignment: CDR1 MNHNY and CDR2 SVGAGI (reference sequence). CDR3 region: CACLDTGGARDEQFF. The CDR3 bases are TGTGCCTGCCTGGACACCGGGGGGGCCCGAGATGAGCAGTTCTTC.

The chain employs TRBV7-9 and TRBJ2-7; D remains unclear. Germline CDR1 SEHNR, CDR2 FQNEAQ (reference sequence). There are 11 residues in the CDR3. V was trimmed by 2 bases and J by 3 bases, leaving 2 bases between them. The CDR3 region has the DNA TGTGCCAGCAGCTTAAACTACGAGCAGTACTTC. It yields the protein CASSLNYEQYF.

This chain links TRBV11-2 with TRBJ1-5; possibly TRBD1 for D (6 bases). Germline lookup yields CDR1 SGHAT and CDR2 FQNNGV. The V and J ends lost 0 bases and 0 bases respectively, with 12 bases between them. This CDR3 is 17 amino acids long. The CDR3 here is CASSLEQGFDSNQPQHF. The CDR3 DNA is TGTGCCAGCAGCTTAGAACAGGGCTTCGATAGCAATCAGCCCCAGCATTTT.

This clone was seen just once. This sequence joins TRBV2 and TRBJ2-2; D gene ambiguous. The V end lost 2 bases, the J end lost 6 bases, and 13 bases lay between the germline ends. There are 15 residues in the CDR3. The V gene's germline CDR1 is SNHLY and CDR2 FYNNEI. CDR3 residues: CASSELAGLAGELFF. The CDR3 DNA is TGTGCCAGCAGTGAACTCGCAGGTCTCGCCGGGGAGCTGTTTTTT.

The chain employs TRBV5-5 and TRBJ1-1; D not certain. The length of the CDR3 is 13 residues. CDR1 is SGHKS and CDR2 is YYEKEE in the germline V gene (reference sequence). Trimming removed 0 bases from V and 13 bases from J, with 16 bases in between. In DNA, the CDR3 is TGTGCCAGCAGCTTGGCAGCGGTGCGAGTTGGTTTCTTT. It specifies CASSLAAVRVGFF.

This clone was counted a single time. The chain joins TRBV7-3 to TRBJ2-3; D is perhaps TRBD2 (5 bases). CDR1 SGHTA and CDR2 FQGTGA come from the germline V gene. The CDR3 runs to 12 residues. V gave up 7 bases and J gave up 6 bases, with 11 bases separating them. CDR3 DNA sequence: TGTGCCAGCACCAATCCGGGGGATACGCAGTATTTT. This codes for CASTNPGDTQYF.

This rearrangement joins TRBV28 to TRBJ2-7, with 8 bases fitting TRBD2. The CDR3 consists of 13 residues. The ends lost 8 bases at V and 6 bases at J; junction bases unmatched: 9. Per germline, CDR1 MDHEN and CDR2 SYDVKM. The CDR3 loop is CASHRGGRAEQYF. CDR3 DNA: TGTGCCAGCCACCGCGGGGGGCGGGCCGAGCAGTACTTC. Full variable domain (outside the CDR3, taken from reference TRBV28 and TRBJ2-7): DVKVTQSSRYLVKRTGEKVFLECVQDMDHENMFWYRQDPGLGLRLIYFSYDVKMKEKGDIPEGYSVSREKKERFSLILESASTNQTSMYLCASHRGGRAEQYFGPGTRLTVT.

This chain joins TRBV7-2 and TRBJ2-7; weak D call: TRBD2 (6 bases). CDR3 length equals 14 residues. Germline V gene data show CDR1 as SGHTA and CDR2 as FQGNSA. V was cut by 3 bases and J by 8 bases, with 17 bases left in between. CDR3 in amino acids: CASSFGGPPVKQYF. The CDR3 bases are TGTGCCAGCAGCTTCGGGGGACCCCCTGTGAAGCAGTACTTC.

The V gene is TRBV30, the J gene TRBJ1-5, with D uncertain. Germline V gives CDR1 GTSNPN, CDR2 SVGIG (reference sequence). CDR3 length: 15 amino acids. V lost 0 bases to trimming and J lost 6 bases, with 15 bases between them. The CDR3 sequence: CAWSVGYFGGQPQHF. CDR3 DNA: TGTGCCTGGAGTGTAGGATATTTCGGAGGTCAGCCCCAGCATTTT.

The chain links TRBV28 to TRBJ2-7, with a weak D call TRBD2 (5 bases). V was pared by 6 bases and J by 6 bases, with 18 bases between. Germline V CDR1 and CDR2: MDHEN, SYDVKM. The length of the CDR3 is 14 residues. CDR3 sequence (DNA): TGTGCCAGCAGGGGGAGACTGCAATCATCCGAGCAGTACTTC. Translated: CASRGRLQSSEQYF.

This chain joins TRBV6-1 and TRBJ2-3; 8 nucleotides align to TRBD2. The CDR3 extends over 16 amino acids. Germline assignment: CDR1 MNHNS and CDR2 SASEGT. The V and J ends lost 4 bases and 3 bases, in that order; junction bases with no gene match: 9. As DNA, the CDR3 is TGTGCCAGCAGTGGCCCCGGAGCGGGAGCTACAGATACGCAGTATTTT. Encoded protein: CASSGPGAGATDTQYF.

The V and J genes are TRBV18 and TRBJ1-2, with 12 bases fitting TRBD1. This CDR3 region has 14 residues. Germline V gene lookup returns CDR1 KGHSH and CDR2 LQKENI. The V segment lost 2 bases and the J segment 9 bases; nucleotides outside the gene matches: 4. In DNA form, the CDR3 reads TGTGCCAGCTCACCAAGGGACAGGGGGCCTAGCTACACCTTC. It is translated as CASSPRDRGPSYTF.

The J gene is TRBJ1-4, the V gene TRBV6-6; D remains ambiguous. Germline CDR1 MNHNY, CDR2 SVGAGI (reference sequence). The V end lost 2 bases, the J end lost 7 bases, and 11 bases lay between the germline ends. There are 14 residues in the CDR3. The CDR3 region has the DNA TGTGCCAGCAGTTACCCTATACGTAGTGAAAAACTGTTTTTT. Translated, it gives CASSYPIRSEKLFF.

The chain links TRBV21-1 to TRBJ2-7; TRBD1, the table's D call, was not compared with the DNA. TRBV21-1 is recorded as a pseudogene. This CDR3 contains 13 residues. The CDR3 DNA reads as TGTGCCAGCAGCAGGCAGGGTGAGCACGAGCAGTACTTC. Translated, it gives CASSRQGEHEQYF.

This clone was counted once. The chain employs TRBV7-3 and TRBJ2-5; D is perhaps TRBD2 (7 bases). The CDR3 has 18 amino acids. Germline CDR1 is SGHTA and CDR2 is FQGTGA. Trimming stripped 5 bases from V and 1 base from J, with 23 bases between. The CDR3 loop reads CASSRRGMFGGAQETQYF. In DNA form, the CDR3 reads TGTGCCAGCAGCCGCCGGGGAATGTTTGGGGGGGCCCAAGAGACCCAGTACTTC.

J is TRBJ1-4 and V is TRBV9; D is ambiguous. CDR3 length equals 14 residues. Trimming removed 0 bases from V and 4 bases from J, with 7 bases in between. From germline, CDR1 is SGDLS and CDR2 YYNGEE. CDR3 nucleotides: TGTGCCAGCAGCGTAGACCCCCTTAATGAAAAACTGTTTTTT. This sequence encodes CASSVDPLNEKLFF.

The chain couples TRBV28 to TRBJ1-1, with a tentative D call TRBD1 (6 bases). V was shortened by 1 base and J by 0 bases, with 24 bases between the two germline ends. Germline V gives CDR1 MDHEN, CDR2 SYDVKM. The CDR3 length is 20 residues. The CDR3 DNA is TGTGCCAGCAGTTTATTAGTGAGTGTGGGGGCCGCGGGGATGAACACTGAAGCTTTCTTT. Amino acids: CASSLLVSVGAAGMNTEAFF.

The rearrangement links TRBV6-5 to TRBJ2-2; 7 bases line up with TRBD1. CDR1 and CDR2 (germline): MNHEY, SVGAGI. There are 16 residues in the CDR3. After removal of 0 bases from V and 2 bases from J, the junction contained 3 bases not matched to a gene. CDR3 protein: CASSYSGTVNTGELFF. CDR3 coding DNA: TGTGCCAGCAGTTACTCGGGGACAGTCAACACCGGGGAGCTGTTTTTT.

This chain joins TRBV27 and TRBJ1-6, with a weak D call TRBD1 (6 bases). Germline assignment: CDR1 MNHEY and CDR2 SMNVEV (reference sequence). The CDR3 covers 17 residues. Trimming stripped 3 bases from V and 7 bases from J, with 19 bases between. The CDR3 nucleotides are TGTGCCAGCAGTTTCCTCCCCGGACAGTCGTCGAATTCACCCCTCCACTTT. It specifies CASSFLPGQSSNSPLHF.

This clone has a single count. The gene calls are TRBV11-3 and TRBJ2-2; 7 bases map to TRBD1. V shed 3 bases and J 5 bases; nucleotides not matched to a gene: 3. The CDR3 extends over 14 amino acids. CDR1 and CDR2 from the germline V gene are SGHNT and YENEEA. Here the CDR3 reads CASSFATGTGELFF. The CDR3 nucleotides are TGTGCCAGCAGCTTCGCGACAGGGACCGGGGAGCTGTTTTTT.

V gene TRBV5-1 combines with J gene TRBJ2-7; weak D call: TRBD1 (6 bases). Germline assignment: CDR1 SGHRS and CDR2 YFSETQ. The CDR3 loop spans 14 amino acids. V was cut by 2 bases and J by 2 bases, with 11 bases left in between. CDR3 in amino acids: CASSFDPGAYEQYF. The DNA of the CDR3 is TGCGCCAGCAGCTTTGACCCAGGGGCCTACGAGCAGTACTTC. The full variable domain, its missing parts supplied by reference TRBV5-1 and TRBJ2-7, is KAGVTQTPRYLIKTRGQQVTLSCSPISGHRSVSWYQQTPGQGLQFLFEYFSETQRNKGNFPGRFSGRQFSNSRSEMNVSTLELGDSALYLCASSFDPGAYEQYFGPGTRLTVT.

The rearrangement joins TRBV5-1 to TRBJ1-2; D uncertain. This CDR3 comprises 13 residues. Germline V gene sequence: CDR1 SGHRS, CDR2 YFSETQ. The V end was cut by 0 bases, the J end by 8 bases, with 11 bases between. CDR3 DNA: TGCGCCAGCAGCTTGGGCACGGGAGTCGGCTACACCTTC. Amino acid sequence: CASSLGTGVGYTF.